The source of this TCR beta chain is a study of vaccination and CD4 T cells after COVID-19. Sequenced with the Oncomine TCR Beta short-read assay was DNA taken from cultured CD4+ T cells. Researchers extracted genomic DNA from CD4+ T cells that had been cultured. TCRdb reprocessed the PCR reads via MiXCR and lists one record per CDR3 protein. The sample yields 10,000 to 15,000 distinct CDR3 sequences, approximately 65% seen once. Worth noting for this clonotype: The antigen remains unidentified.

Study outcomes and limitations: Early post-infection timepoints were missing, and relatively few convalescent patients were studied.

Stated treatment: 10-day PBMC culture with coronavirus spike peptide pools or control peptides (ViraFEST assay). The CDR3 covers 14 residues. Per the germline V gene, CDR1 is MNHEY and CDR2 is SVGAGI. V was shortened by 2 bases and J by 7 bases, with 15 bases between the two germline ends. This sequence originates from a human donor who had recovered from COVID-19. V usage is TRBV6-5 and J usage is TRBJ2-7, with a possible D match to TRBD1 (5 bases). What was sequenced was CD4+ T cells from blood, cultured in vitro. The CDR3 protein is CASSYRVKGAEQYF. CDR3 coding DNA: TGTGCCAGCAGTTACCGAGTAAAAGGGGCTGAGCAGTACTTC.